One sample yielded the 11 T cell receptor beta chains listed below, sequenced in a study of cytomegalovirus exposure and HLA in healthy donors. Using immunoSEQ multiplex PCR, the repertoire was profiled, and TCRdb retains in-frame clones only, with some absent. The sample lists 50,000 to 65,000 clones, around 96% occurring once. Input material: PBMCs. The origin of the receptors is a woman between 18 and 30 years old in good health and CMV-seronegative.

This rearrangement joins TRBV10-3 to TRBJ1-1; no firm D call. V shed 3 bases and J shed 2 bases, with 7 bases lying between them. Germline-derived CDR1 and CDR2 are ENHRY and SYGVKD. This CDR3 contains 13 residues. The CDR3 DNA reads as TGTGCCATCAGTGACCAGTATAACACTGAAGCTTTCTTT. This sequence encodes CAISDQYNTEAFF.

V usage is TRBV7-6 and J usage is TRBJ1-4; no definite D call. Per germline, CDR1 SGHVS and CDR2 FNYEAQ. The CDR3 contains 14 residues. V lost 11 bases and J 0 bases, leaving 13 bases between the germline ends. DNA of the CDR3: TGTGCCGGGAGCTCAGGCACAACTAATGAAAAACTGTTTTTT. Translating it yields CAGSSGTTNEKLFF.

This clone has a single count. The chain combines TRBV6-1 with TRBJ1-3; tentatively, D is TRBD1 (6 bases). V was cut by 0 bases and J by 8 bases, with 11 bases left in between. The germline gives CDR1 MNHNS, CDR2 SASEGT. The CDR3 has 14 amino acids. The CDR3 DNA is TGTGCCAGCAGTGAAGCCCAGGGGTGGGACACCATATATTTT. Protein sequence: CASSEAQGWDTIYF.

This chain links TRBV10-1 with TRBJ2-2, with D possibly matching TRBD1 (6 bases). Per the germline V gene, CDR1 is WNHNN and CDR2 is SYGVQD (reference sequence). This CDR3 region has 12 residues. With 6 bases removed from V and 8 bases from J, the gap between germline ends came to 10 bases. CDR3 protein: CASRAQGGELFF. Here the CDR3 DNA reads TGCGCCAGCAGGGCCCAGGGGGGGGAGCTGTTTTTT.

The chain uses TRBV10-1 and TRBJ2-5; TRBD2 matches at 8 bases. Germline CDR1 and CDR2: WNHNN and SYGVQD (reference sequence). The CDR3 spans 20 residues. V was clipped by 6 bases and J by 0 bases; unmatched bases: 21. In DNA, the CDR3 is TGCGCCAGCAGCCTCTTGGATATAGTTGGGAGGCGGGGGGACCAAGAGACCCAGTACTTC. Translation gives CASSLLDIVGRRGDQETQYF.

In DNA, the CDR3 is TGTGCCAGCAGCCCCGGGGGGGGCCCCTACAATGAGCAGTTCTTC. It specifies CASSPGGGPYNEQFF. J is TRBJ2-1 and V is TRBV13, with TRBD2 matching 8 bases. In germline, CDR1 is PRHDT, CDR2 FYEKMQ (reference sequence). There are 15 residues in the CDR3. V lost 5 bases to trimming and J lost 2 bases; unmatched junction nucleotides: 5.

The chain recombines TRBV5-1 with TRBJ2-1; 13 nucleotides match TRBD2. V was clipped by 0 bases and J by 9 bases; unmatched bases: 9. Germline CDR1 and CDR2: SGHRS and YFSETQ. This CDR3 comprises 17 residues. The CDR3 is CASSLGPLAGGVGEQFF. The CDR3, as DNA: TGCGCCAGCAGCTTGGGGCCACTAGCGGGAGGGGTCGGTGAGCAGTTCTTC.

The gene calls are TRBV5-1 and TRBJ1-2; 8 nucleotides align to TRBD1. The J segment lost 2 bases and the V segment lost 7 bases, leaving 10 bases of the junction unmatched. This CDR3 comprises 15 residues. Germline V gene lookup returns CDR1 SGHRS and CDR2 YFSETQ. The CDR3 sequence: CASRVGQGLNYGYTF. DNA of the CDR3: TGCGCCAGCCGGGTCGGACAGGGTCTGAACTATGGCTACACCTTC.

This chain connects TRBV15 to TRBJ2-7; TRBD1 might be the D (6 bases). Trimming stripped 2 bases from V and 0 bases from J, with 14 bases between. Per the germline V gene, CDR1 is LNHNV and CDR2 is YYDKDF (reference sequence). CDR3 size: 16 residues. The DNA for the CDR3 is TGTGCCACCAGCAGATCCCCGACAGGACCCTCCTACGAGCAGTACTTC. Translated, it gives CATSRSPTGPSYEQYF.

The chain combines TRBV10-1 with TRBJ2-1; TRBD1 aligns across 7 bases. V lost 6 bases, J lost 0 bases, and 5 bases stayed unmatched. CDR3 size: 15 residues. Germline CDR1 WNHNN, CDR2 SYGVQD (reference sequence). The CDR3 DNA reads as TGCGCCAGCAGCGCCGGGACAGCCTCCTACAATGAGCAGTTCTTC. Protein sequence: CASSAGTASYNEQFF.

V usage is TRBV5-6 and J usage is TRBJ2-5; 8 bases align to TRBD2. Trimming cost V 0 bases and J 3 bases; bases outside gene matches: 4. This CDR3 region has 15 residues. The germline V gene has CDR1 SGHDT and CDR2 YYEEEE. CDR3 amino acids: CASSLGGLGEETQYF. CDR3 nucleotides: TGTGCCAGCAGCTTGGGGGGACTAGGAGAAGAGACCCAGTACTTC.